The sequence of this T cell receptor (beta chain) was determined in a study of persistence of HIV-infected CD4 T cells. A word on this clone: What it recognizes is unknown.

Per germline, CDR1 LNHDA and CDR2 SQIVND (reference sequence). With 5 bases clipped from V and 1 base from J, the junction kept 6 bases outside the gene matches. This CDR3 has 16 amino acids. Overlapping HIV-1 Gag 15-mer peptides at 0.85 to 1 ug per peptide per mL were used. CD40L-negative CD69-negative CD45RO-high memory CD4+ T cells were sorted as populations depleted of antigen-responding cells. For at least 4 years, plasma HIV-1 RNA was undetectable (<50 copies/mL). This was the immunoSEQ version 4 assay in survey mode. Each sample used up to about 1 ug genomic DNA diluted to roughly 10 ng/uL. Clones were sequenced by immunoSEQ multiplex PCR, and TCRdb holds only the in-frame ones, with some missing. Among roughly 64,000 clones listed, 65% to 80% were seen once.

The chain is built from TRBV19 and TRBJ1-5; 9 nucleotides align to TRBD1. The sequencing here drew on CD4+ T cells sorted from PBMCs after roughly 19-hour stimulation, taken from a patient who received antiretroviral therapy. The sequence came from an adult man with HIV who was CMV-seropositive. In DNA form, the CDR3 reads TGTGCCAGTAGTCCAGGGACAGGGAGGAGCAATCAGCCCCAGCATTTT. Encoded protein: CASSPGTGRSNQPQHF.